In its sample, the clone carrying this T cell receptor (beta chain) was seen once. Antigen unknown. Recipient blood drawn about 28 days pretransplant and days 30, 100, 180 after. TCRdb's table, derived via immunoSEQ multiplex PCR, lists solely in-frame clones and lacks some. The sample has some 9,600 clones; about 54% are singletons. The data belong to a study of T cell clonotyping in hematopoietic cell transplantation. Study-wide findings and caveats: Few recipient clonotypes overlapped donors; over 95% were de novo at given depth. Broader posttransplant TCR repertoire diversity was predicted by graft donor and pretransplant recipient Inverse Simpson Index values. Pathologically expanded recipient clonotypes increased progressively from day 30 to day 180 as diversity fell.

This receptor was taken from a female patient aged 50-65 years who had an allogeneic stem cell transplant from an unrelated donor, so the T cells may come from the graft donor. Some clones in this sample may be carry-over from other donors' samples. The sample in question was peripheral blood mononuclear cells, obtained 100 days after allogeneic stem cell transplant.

In nucleotides, the CDR3 is TGTGCCAGCAGCTTTACGGCCCACACCCCTGGGGCCAACGTCCTGACTTTC. The encoded protein is CASSFTAHTPGANVLTF. The V and J genes are TRBV7-2 and TRBJ2-6; the D is unclear. The CDR3 is 17 residues long. Germline V gene data show CDR1 as SGHTA and CDR2 as FQGNSA. Deletions cut 3 bases from V and 2 bases from J, with 14 bases between. Together with reference TRBV7-2 and TRBJ2-6, the CDR3 gives the full variable domain: GAGVSQSPSNKVTEKGKDVELRCDPISGHTALYWYRQSLGQGLEFLIYFQGNSAPDKSGLPSDRFSAERTGGSVSTLTIQRTQQEDSAVYLCASSFTAHTPGANVLTFGAGSRLTVL.